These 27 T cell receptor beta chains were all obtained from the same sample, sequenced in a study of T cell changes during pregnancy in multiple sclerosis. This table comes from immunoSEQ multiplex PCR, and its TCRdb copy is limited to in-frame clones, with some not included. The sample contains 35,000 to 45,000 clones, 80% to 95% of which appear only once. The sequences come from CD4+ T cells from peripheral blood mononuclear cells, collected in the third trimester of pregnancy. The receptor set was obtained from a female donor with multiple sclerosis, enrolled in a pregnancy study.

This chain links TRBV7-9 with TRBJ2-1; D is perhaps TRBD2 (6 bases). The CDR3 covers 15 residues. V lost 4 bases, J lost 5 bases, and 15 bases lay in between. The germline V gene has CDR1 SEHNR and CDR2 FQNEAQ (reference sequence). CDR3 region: CASSSWSGQHNEQFF. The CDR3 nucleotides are TGTGCCAGCAGCTCTTGGAGCGGGCAACACAATGAGCAGTTCTTC.

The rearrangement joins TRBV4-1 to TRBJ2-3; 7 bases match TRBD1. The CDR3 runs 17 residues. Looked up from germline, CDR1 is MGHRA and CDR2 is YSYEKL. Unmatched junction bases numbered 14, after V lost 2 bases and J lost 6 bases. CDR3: CASSQPRQGRGRDTQYF. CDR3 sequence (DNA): TGCGCCAGCAGCCAACCACGACAGGGAAGGGGTAGGGATACGCAGTATTTT.

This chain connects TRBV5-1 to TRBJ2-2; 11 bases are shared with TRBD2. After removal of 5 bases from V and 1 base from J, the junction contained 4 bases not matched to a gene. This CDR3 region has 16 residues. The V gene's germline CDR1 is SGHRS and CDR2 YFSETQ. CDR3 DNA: TGCGCCAGCAGTCGCGGACTAGCGGGGAACACCGGGGAGCTGTTTTTT. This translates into CASSRGLAGNTGELFF.

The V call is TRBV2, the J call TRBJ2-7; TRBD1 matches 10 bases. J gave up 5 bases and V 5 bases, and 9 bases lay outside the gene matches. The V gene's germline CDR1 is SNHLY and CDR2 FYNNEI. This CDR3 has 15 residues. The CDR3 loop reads CASSHTGTGVDEQYF. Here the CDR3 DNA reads TGTGCCAGCAGTCATACCGGGACAGGGGTCGACGAGCAGTACTTC.

CDR3 nucleotides: TGTGCCAGTAGTATTGAGAGGGACACTGAAGCTTTCTTT. Amino acids: CASSIERDTEAFF. V usage is TRBV19 and J usage is TRBJ1-1, with D uncertain. The CDR3 consists of 13 residues. V lost 3 bases and J 3 bases, leaving 8 bases between the germline ends. Germline V gene data show CDR1 as LNHDA and CDR2 as SQIVND (reference sequence).

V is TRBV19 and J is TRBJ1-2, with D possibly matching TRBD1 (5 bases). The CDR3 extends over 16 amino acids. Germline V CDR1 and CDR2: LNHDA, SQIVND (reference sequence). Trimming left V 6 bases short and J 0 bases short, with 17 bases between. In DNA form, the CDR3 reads TGTGCCAGTAGCCAAGACCGCCTAGGGGCTAACTATGGCTACACCTTC. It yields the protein CASSQDRLGANYGYTF.

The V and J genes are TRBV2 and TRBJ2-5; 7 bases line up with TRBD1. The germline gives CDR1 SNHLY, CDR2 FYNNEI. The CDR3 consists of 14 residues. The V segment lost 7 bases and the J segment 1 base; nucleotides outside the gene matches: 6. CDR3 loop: CASTRGGPQETQYF. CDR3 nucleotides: TGTGCCAGCACCCGAGGGGGCCCCCAAGAGACCCAGTACTTC.

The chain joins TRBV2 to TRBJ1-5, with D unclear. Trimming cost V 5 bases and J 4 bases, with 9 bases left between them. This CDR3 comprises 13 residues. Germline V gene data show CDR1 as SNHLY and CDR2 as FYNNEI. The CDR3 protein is CASSPEINQPQHF. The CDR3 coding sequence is TGTGCCAGCAGTCCAGAAATTAATCAGCCCCAGCATTTT.

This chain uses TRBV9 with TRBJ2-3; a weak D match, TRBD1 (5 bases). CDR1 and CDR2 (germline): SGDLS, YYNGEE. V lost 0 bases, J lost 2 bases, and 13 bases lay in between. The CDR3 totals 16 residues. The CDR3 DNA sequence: TGTGCCAGCAGCGTAGCCGAAGGGGCCATCACAGATACGCAGTATTTT. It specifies CASSVAEGAITDTQYF.

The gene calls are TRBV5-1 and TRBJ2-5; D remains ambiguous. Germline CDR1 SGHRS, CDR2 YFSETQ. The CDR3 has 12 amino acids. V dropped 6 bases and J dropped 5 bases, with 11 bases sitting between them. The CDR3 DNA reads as TGCGCCAGCACCTTTAACGGGGAGACCCAGTACTTC. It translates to CASTFNGETQYF.

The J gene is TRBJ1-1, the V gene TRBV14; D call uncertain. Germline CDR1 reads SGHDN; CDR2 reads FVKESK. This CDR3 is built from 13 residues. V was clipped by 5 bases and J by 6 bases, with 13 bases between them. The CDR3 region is CASSFLRTAEAFF. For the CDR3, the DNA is TGTGCCAGCAGCTTTCTAAGAACAGCTGAAGCTTTCTTT. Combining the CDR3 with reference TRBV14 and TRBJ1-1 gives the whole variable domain EAGVTQFPSHSVIEKGQTVTLRCDPISGHDNLYWYRRVMGKEIKFLLHFVKESKQDESGMPNNRFLAERTGGTYSTLKVQPAELEDSGVYFCASSFLRTAEAFFGQGTRLTVV.

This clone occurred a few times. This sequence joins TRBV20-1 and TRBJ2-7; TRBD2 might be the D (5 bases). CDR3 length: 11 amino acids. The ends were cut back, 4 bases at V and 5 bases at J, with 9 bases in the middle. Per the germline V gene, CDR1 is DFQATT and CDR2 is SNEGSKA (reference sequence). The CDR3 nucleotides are TGCAGTGCTACGGACGGGGACGAGCAGTACTTC. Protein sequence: CSATDGDEQYF.

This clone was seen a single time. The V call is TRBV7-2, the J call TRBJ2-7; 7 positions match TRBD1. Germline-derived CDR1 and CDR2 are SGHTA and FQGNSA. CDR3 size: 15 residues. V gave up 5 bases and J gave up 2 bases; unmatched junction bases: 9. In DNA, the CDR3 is TGTGCCAGCAGCGGAGCGACAGGGTTGGCCTACGAGCAGTACTTC. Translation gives CASSGATGLAYEQYF.

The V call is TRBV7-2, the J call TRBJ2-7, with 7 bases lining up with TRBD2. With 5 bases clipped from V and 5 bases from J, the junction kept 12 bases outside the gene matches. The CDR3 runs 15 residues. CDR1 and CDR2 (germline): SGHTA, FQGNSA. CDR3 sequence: CASSTPSGHRNEQYF. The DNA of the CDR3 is TGTGCCAGCAGCACCCCTAGCGGCCACCGAAACGAGCAGTACTTC.

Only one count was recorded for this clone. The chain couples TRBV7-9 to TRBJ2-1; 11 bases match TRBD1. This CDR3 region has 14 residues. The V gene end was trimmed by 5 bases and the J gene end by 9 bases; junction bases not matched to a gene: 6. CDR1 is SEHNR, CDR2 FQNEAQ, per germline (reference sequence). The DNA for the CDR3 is TGTGCCAGCAGCCTCGGACAGGGGGCAATTGAGCAGTTCTTC. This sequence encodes CASSLGQGAIEQFF.

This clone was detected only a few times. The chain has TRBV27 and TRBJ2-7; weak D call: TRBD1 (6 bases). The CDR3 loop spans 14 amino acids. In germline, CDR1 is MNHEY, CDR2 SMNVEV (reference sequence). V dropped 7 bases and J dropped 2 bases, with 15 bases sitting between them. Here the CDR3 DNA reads TGTGCCAGCACTACGAGGGGACACCCCTACGAGCAGTACTTC. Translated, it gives CASTTRGHPYEQYF.

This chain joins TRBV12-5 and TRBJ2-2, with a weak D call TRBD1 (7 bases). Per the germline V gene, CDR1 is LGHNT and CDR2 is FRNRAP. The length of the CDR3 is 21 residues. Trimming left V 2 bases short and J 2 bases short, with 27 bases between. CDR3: CASGLSQAGGLLRPNTGELFF. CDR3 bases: TGTGCTAGTGGTTTGTCCCAAGCAGGGGGACTTCTAAGGCCAAACACCGGGGAGCTGTTTTTT.

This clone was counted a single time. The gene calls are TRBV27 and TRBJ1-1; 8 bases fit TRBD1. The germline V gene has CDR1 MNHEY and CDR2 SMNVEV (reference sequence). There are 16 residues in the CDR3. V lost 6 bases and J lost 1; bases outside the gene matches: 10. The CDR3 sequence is CASSRSQGAGNTEAFF. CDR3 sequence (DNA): TGTGCCAGCAGCCGGAGTCAGGGGGCCGGGAACACTGAAGCTTTCTTT.

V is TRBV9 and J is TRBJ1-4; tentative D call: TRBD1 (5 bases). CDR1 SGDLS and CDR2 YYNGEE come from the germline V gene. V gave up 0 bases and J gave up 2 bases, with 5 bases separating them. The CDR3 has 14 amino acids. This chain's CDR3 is CASSVDRTNEKLFF. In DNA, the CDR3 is TGTGCCAGCAGCGTAGACAGGACTAATGAAAAACTGTTTTTT.

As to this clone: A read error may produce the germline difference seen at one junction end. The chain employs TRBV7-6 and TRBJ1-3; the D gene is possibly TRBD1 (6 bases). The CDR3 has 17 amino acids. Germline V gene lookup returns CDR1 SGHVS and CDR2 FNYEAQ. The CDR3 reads CASSPDAGGASGNTIYF. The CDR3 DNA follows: TGTGCCAGCAGCCCAGATGCGGGGGGCGCAAGCGGAAACACCATTTATTTT.

CDR3 sequence (DNA): TGTGCCTGGAGAGCCGGGACTAGCGGGAGATACGAGCAGTACTTC. It codes for CAWRAGTSGRYEQYF. The chain has TRBV30 and TRBJ2-7; 14 nucleotides align to TRBD2. Trimming cost V 3 bases and J 4 bases; bases outside gene matches: 5. The length of the CDR3 is 15 residues. Germline V gene lookup returns CDR1 GTSNPN and CDR2 SVGIG (reference sequence). The complete variable domain, with remaining parts taken from reference TRBV30 and TRBJ2-7, reads SQTIHQWPATLVQPVGSPLSLECTVEGTSNPNLYWYRQAAGRGLQLLFYSVGIGQISSEVPQNLSASRPQDRQFILSSKKLLLSDSGFYLCAWRAGTSGRYEQYFGPGTRLTVT.

The CDR3 DNA is TGTGCCTGGAGTGCCCTAGTCTACACCTTC. It codes for CAWSALVYTF. The chain has TRBV30 and TRBJ1-2; D uncertain. The CDR3 loop spans 10 amino acids. Germline V lookup: CDR1 GTSNPN, CDR2 SVGIG (reference sequence). The V end was cut by 1 base, the J end by 10 bases, with 7 bases between.

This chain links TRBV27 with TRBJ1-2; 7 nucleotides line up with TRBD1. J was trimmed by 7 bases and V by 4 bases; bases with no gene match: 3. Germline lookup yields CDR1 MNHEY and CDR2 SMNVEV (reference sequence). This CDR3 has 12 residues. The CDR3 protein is CASSYQGGGYTF. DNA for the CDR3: TGTGCCAGCAGTTACCAGGGGGGTGGCTACACCTTC.

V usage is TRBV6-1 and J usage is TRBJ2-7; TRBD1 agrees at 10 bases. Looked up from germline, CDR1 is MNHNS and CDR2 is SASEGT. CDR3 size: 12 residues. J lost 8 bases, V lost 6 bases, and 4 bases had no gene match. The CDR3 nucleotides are TGTGCCAGCAGGCGACAGGGGGCGAAGCAGTACTTC. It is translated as CASRRQGAKQYF.

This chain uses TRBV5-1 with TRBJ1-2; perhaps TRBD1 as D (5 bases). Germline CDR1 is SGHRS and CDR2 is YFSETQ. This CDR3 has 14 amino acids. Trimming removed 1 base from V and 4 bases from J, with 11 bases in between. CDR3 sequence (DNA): TGCGCCAGCAGCTTGTTCAGGGAGGCCTATGGCTACACCTTC. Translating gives CASSLFREAYGYTF.

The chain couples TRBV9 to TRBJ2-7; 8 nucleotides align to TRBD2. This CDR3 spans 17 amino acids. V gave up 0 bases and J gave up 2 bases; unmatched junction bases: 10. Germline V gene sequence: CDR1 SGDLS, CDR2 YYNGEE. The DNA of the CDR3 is TGTGCCAGCAGCGTAGGCTTGCGGGAGGCCTTCGCCTACGAGCAGTACTTC. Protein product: CASSVGLREAFAYEQYF.

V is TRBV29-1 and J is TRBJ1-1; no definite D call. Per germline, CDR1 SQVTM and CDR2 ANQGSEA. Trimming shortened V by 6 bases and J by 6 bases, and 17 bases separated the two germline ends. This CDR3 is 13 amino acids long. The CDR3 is CSVEVYIGAEAFF. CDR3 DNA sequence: TGCAGCGTGGAGGTATACATCGGGGCTGAAGCTTTCTTT. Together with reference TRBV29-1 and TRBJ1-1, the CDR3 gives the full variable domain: SAVISQKPSRDICQRGTSLTIQCQVDSQVTMMFWYRQQPGQSLTLIATANQGSEATYESGFVIDKFPISRPNLTFSTLTVSNMSPEDSSIYLCSVEVYIGAEAFFGQGTRLTVV.